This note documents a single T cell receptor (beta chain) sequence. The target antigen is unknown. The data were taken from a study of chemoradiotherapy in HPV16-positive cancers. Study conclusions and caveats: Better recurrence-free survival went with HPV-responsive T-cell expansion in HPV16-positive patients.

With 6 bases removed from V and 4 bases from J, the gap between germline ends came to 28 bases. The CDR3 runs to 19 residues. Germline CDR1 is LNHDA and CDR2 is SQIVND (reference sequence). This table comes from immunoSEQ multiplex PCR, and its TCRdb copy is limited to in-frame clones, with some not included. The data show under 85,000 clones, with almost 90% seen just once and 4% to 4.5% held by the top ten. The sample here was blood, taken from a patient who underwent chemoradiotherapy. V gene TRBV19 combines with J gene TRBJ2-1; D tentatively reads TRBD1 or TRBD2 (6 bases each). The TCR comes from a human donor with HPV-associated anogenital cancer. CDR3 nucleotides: TGTGCCAGTAGCCCCTACAGGGATTTGAGGGAGGACTTATACAATGAGCAGTTCTTC. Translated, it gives CASSPYRDLREDLYNEQFF.